A selection of T cell receptor beta chains follows, all from one sample in a study of blood T cell repertoires in COVID-19. The method was immunoSEQ multiplex PCR; TCRdb's version includes in-frame clones alone and lacks a portion of them. The sample includes a few hundred thousand clones, roughly 86% of them seen just once. The sequencing input was PBMCs or T cells enriched from blood (not recorded which). These receptors all come from a woman between 25 and 40 years old who had recovered from COVID-19. Each CDR3 is given with its conserved first and last residue. The D gene is left open where the match is weak. A clone size is listed for some rows: how often the clone was seen (once, few, many), or a class if it is expanded.

D,J,V,size,DNA,CDR3
-,TRBJ1-5,TRBV19,-,TGTGCCAGTAGTACGACACCGGGATTTCAGCCCCAGCATTTT,CASSTTPGFQPQHF
-,TRBJ1-2,TRBV29-1,-,TGCAGCGTTGAAGATCGGAGGGGCTACACCTTC,CSVEDRRGYTF
-,TRBJ2-7,TRBV7-6,-,TGTGCCAGCAGCTTCTCAGGGTCCTCCTACGAGCAGTACTTC,CASSFSGSSYEQYF
-,TRBJ1-4,TRBV5-1,-,TGCGCCAGCAGAAAGACAGCGTCAACTAATGAAAAACTGTTTTTT,CASRKTASTNEKLFF
-,TRBJ1-1,TRBV20-1,-,TGCAGTGCCTGGAGGAACACTGAAGCTTTCTTT,CSAWRNTEAFF
-,TRBJ1-1,TRBV3-1/TRBV3-2,-,TGTGCCAGCAGCCAAGATCTTGACAGGAGGACTGAAGCTTTCTTT,CASSQDLDRRTEAFF
-,TRBJ2-2,TRBV29-1,-,TGCAGCGTTGAACGGGGGGCAGGGGAGCTGTTTTTT,CSVERGAGELFF
TRBD2,TRBJ2-7,TRBV10-3,-,TGTGCCATCAGTGAGCCGACTAGCGGGAGGGAACACGAGCAGTACTTC,CAISEPTSGREHEQYF
TRBD1,TRBJ1-3,TRBV28,-,TGTGCCAGCAGCACAGGGGGTAGGCATTTCTCTGGAAACACCATATATTTT,CASSTGGRHFSGNTIYF
TRBD2,TRBJ2-1,TRBV19,-,TGTGCCAGTAGTACCTCACTAGCGGGAGAACGGTTTGAGCAGTTCTTC,CASSTSLAGERFEQFF
TRBD1,TRBJ2-1,TRBV30,-,TGTGCCTGGCATCTTGGACAGGGGGTTAATGAGCAGTTCTTC,CAWHLGQGVNEQFF
-,TRBJ2-7,TRBV15,-,TGTGCCACCAGGCGGGGGGGGACAGGCAACTACGAGCAGTACTTC,CATRRGGTGNYEQYF
-,TRBJ1-5,TRBV6-2/TRBV6-3,-,TGTGCCAGCAGTTATCGTAAAGGGGGAAATCAGCCCCAGCATTTT,CASSYRKGGNQPQHF
TRBD1,TRBJ1-4,TRBV2,-,TGTGCCAGCAGTGAAGCGCGGGACAGACCCCTTGGAAAACTGTTTTTT,CASSEARDRPLGKLFF
TRBD2,TRBJ2-1,TRBV27,-,TGTGCCAGCAGTTTTTGGCTAGCGGGAGTCTCCGATGAGCAGTTCTTC,CASSFWLAGVSDEQFF
TRBD2,TRBJ2-1,TRBV7-2,-,TGTGCCAGCAGCTTAGTCGGCGGGGGGGCGAATGAGCAGTTCTTC,CASSLVGGGANEQFF
TRBD1,TRBJ2-2,TRBV29-1,-,TGCAGCGGACGACAGGGGGCTACCGGGGAGCTGTTTTTT,CSGRQGATGELFF
TRBD1,TRBJ2-3,TRBV7-2,-,TGTGCCAGCAGGCCTCCGGGACAGCACACAGATACGCAGTATTTT,CASRPPGQHTDTQYF
TRBD1,TRBJ2-7,TRBV5-8,-,TGTGCCAGCAGTCCGACAGGGGGCAAAGGCGAGCAGTACTTC,CASSPTGGKGEQYF
TRBD2,TRBJ2-1,TRBV7-3,-,TGTGCCAGCAGCCCTTTGCCCCCTTTTCTAGCGGGAGGACGGGATAATGAGCAGTTCTTC,CASSPLPPFLAGGRDNEQFF
TRBD2,TRBJ2-3,TRBV5-4,-,TGTGCCAGCAGAGGTATAGCGGGAGTTCACACAGATACGCAGTATTTT,CASRGIAGVHTDTQYF
-,TRBJ2-7,TRBV5-1,-,TGCGCCAGCAGCCAAGCCCCCCGTGACGAGCAGTACTTC,CASSQAPRDEQYF
-,TRBJ1-2,TRBV5-6,-,TGTGCCAGCAGCTTGGGGGCATCCCAGGTTGGAGGCTACACCTTC,CASSLGASQVGGYTF
-,TRBJ2-2,TRBV7-6,many,TGTGCCAGCAGCTTGTATCCAGCCGGGGAGCTGTTTTTT,CASSLYPAGELFF
TRBD1,TRBJ2-3,TRBV9,-,TGTGCCAGCAGCGTACCTGGGGACAGACAGAGTTTT,CASSVPGDRQSF
-,TRBJ1-1,TRBV6-6,-,TGTGCCAGCAAAGGTCAAGGCGGGAACACTGAAGCTTTCTTT,CASKGQGGNTEAFF
TRBD2,TRBJ2-3,TRBV28,once,TGTGCCAGCAGTTTCCAAGCGGGGATTACAGATACGCAGTATTTT,CASSFQAGITDTQYF
TRBD2,TRBJ2-1,TRBV10-3,-,TGTGCCATCCGAACCCGCGGGAGAACGGTCAATGAGCAGTTCTTC,CAIRTRGRTVNEQFF
TRBD1,TRBJ2-1,TRBV9,-,TGTGCCAGCAGCGTAGAACAGGGGGCATCCTACAATGAGCAGTTCTTC,CASSVEQGASYNEQFF
-,TRBJ1-2,TRBV5-6,-,TGTGCCAGCAGCTACTCAAAATTCGGCTATGGCTACACCTTC,CASSYSKFGYGYTF
TRBD1,TRBJ1-5,TRBV20-1,-,TGCAGTGCTAGTCAACAGGGGGCGAAGGGCAATCAGCCCCAGCATTTT,CSASQQGAKGNQPQHF
-,TRBJ1-5,TRBV5-4,once,TGTGCCACCTCTTCGGGAAATCAGCCCCAGCATTTT,CATSSGNQPQHF
TRBD1,TRBJ2-1,TRBV10-3,-,TGTGCCATCAGTACCGGGACAGTCTACAATGAGCAGTTCTTC,CAISTGTVYNEQFF
-,TRBJ2-1,TRBV27,-,TGTGCCAGCAGTTTGAAAGGGGAAGGGAAGCTCAATGAGCAGTTCTTC,CASSLKGEGKLNEQFF
-,TRBJ2-7,TRBV19,-,TGTGCCAGTAGTATTGGGGCCGGAAGCTCCTACGAGCAGTACTTC,CASSIGAGSSYEQYF
TRBD1,TRBJ1-1,TRBV7-2,once,TGTGCCAGCAGCAAGGGCGGAGACAGGGGGCGCTTAACTGAAGCTTTCTTT,CASSKGGDRGRLTEAFF
TRBD1,TRBJ2-3,TRBV24-1,-,TGTGCCACCAGGGGACAGAGCACAGATACGCAGTATTTT,CATRGQSTDTQYF
TRBD2,TRBJ2-1,TRBV6-2/TRBV6-3,-,TGTGCCAGCAGTGCTAGACTAGCGGACAATGAGCAGTTCTTC,CASSARLADNEQFF
TRBD1,TRBJ2-7,TRBV27,-,TGTGCCAGCAGTCTAAGCCGGGACAGGGAGTACGAGCAGTACTTC,CASSLSRDREYEQYF
-,TRBJ1-2,TRBV7-9,-,TGTGCCAGCAGCTTAGAGGGGTTGTCGGATGGCTACACCTTC,CASSLEGLSDGYTF
TRBD1,TRBJ2-3,TRBV5-1,-,TGCGCCAGCAGCTTGGAGTTAGGGGACAGGGGGTATTTCACAGATACGCAGTATTTT,CASSLELGDRGYFTDTQYF
TRBD2,TRBJ2-7,TRBV6-1,-,TGTGCCAGCATTAAAGCCGGGACTAGCGGGACAGGCGAGCAGTACTTC,CASIKAGTSGTGEQYF
TRBD2,TRBJ2-3,TRBV10-3,-,TGTGCCACCAGGCTATCCGGGACTAGCGGGATGAGAGATACGCAGTATTTT,CATRLSGTSGMRDTQYF
-,TRBJ1-4,TRBV28,-,TGTGCCAGCAGTGGGGGGGCGCCTGAAAAACTGTTTTTT,CASSGGAPEKLFF
TRBD1,TRBJ1-5,TRBV25-1,once,TGTGCCAGCAGTGAGAACGACAGGGGCAGCAATCAGCCCCAGCATTTT,CASSENDRGSNQPQHF
-,TRBJ1-5,TRBV4-3,once,TGCGCCAGCAGCCAAGCAGGCGGGAATCAGCCCCAGCATTTT,CASSQAGGNQPQHF
-,TRBJ2-1,TRBV9,-,TGTGCCAGCAGCGTAGAGAGGCGGGGCAGCTCCTACAATGAGCAGTTCTTC,CASSVERRGSSYNEQFF